One and the same sample provided the 6 T cell receptor beta chains below, sequenced in a study of T cell responses to AZD1222 COVID-19 vaccine. Produced via immunoSEQ multiplex PCR; TCRdb's table is partial and in-frame only. The sample lists about 78,000 clones; roughly 86% were seen once. The material sequenced was peripheral blood, taken on day 0 of MenACWY control vaccination. These receptors were obtained from an adult in good health.

The V call is TRBV19, the J call TRBJ1-1, with D perhaps matching TRBD1 (5 bases). The length of the CDR3 is 13 residues. The germline CDR1 and CDR2 sequences are LNHDA and SQIVND (reference sequence). Trimming stripped 6 bases from V and 5 bases from J, with 13 bases between. CDR3 sequence reads: CASRSRGGTEAFF. The DNA for the CDR3 is TGTGCCAGTAGATCTAGGGGCGGTACTGAAGCTTTCTTT. The full variable domain, completed using reference TRBV19 and TRBJ1-1, is DGGITQSPKYLFRKEGQNVTLSCEQNLNHDAMYWYRQDPGQGLRLIYYSQIVNDFQKGDIAEGYSVSREKKESFPLTVTSAQKNPTAFYLCASRSRGGTEAFFGQGTRLTVV.

The chain recombines TRBV3-1 (or the pseudogene TRBV3-2) with TRBJ1-4; D unclear. Trimming pared 4 bases from V and 5 bases from J, leaving 5 bases between. The CDR3 runs to 12 residues. Germline V lookup: CDR1 LGHDT, CDR2 YNNKEL (reference sequence). The CDR3 region is CASSRHNEKLFF. Here the CDR3 DNA reads TGTGCCAGCAGCCGACACAATGAAAAACTGTTTTTT.

This sequence joins TRBV10-3 and TRBJ1-1; unclear D gene. CDR1 and CDR2 (germline): ENHRY, SYGVKD. The CDR3 extends over 14 amino acids. The V end lost 4 bases, the J end lost 5 bases, and 14 bases lay between the germline ends. The CDR3 loop is CAISGFDTGTEAFF. CDR3 coding DNA: TGTGCCATCAGTGGATTTGACACGGGGACTGAAGCTTTCTTT.

V is TRBV10-3 and J is TRBJ2-2; TRBD2 matches at 9 bases. The CDR3 has 15 amino acids. With V trimmed by 10 bases and J by 3 bases, 9 bases remained unmatched. The V gene's germline CDR1 is ENHRY and CDR2 SYGVKD. The CDR3 spells CANSGSGGYTGELFF. The CDR3 nucleotides read TGTGCCAACAGCGGAAGCGGGGGGTACACCGGGGAGCTGTTTTTT.

V and J are TRBV19 and TRBJ1-5; D unresolved. V was trimmed by 7 bases and J by 4 bases, leaving 17 bases between them. The CDR3 contains 15 residues. Germline V gives CDR1 LNHDA, CDR2 SQIVND (reference sequence). The CDR3 sequence: CASIPNESKNQPQHF. The CDR3 bases are TGTGCCAGTATCCCCAACGAGTCCAAGAATCAGCCCCAGCATTTT. Using reference TRBV19 and TRBJ1-5 for the parts outside the CDR3, the full variable domain is DGGITQSPKYLFRKEGQNVTLSCEQNLNHDAMYWYRQDPGQGLRLIYYSQIVNDFQKGDIAEGYSVSREKKESFPLTVTSAQKNPTAFYLCASIPNESKNQPQHFGDGTRLSIL.

There are a few counts of this clone. This chain links TRBV11-2 with TRBJ2-1, with TRBD2 matching 7 bases. V gave up 3 bases and J gave up 4 bases; unmatched junction bases: 3. The CDR3 extends over 14 amino acids. The germline V gene has CDR1 SGHAT and CDR2 FQNNGV. The CDR3 DNA reads TGTGCCAGCAGCTTGAATAGCGGGTACAATGAGCAGTTCTTC. Protein sequence: CASSLNSGYNEQFF.